A selection of T cell receptor beta chains follows, all from one sample in a study of beta chain features in type 1 diabetes. Produced via immunoSEQ multiplex PCR; TCRdb's table is partial and in-frame only. The sample lists about 260,000 clones; about 24% were seen once. Specimen: naive CD4+ T cells from blood. The receptors were sampled from a woman aged 30 to 39 with type 1 diabetes. Each CDR3 is given with its conserved first and last residue. Each record gives: D gene, clone size, J gene, V gene, CDR3 DNA, CDR3 protein. A D gene is named only where the DNA matches it firmly. Clone sizes are given selectively: once, few, many, or a class where the clone is expanded.

D gene: .
clone size: .
J gene: TRBJ1-5
V gene: TRBV2
CDR3 DNA: TGTGCCAGCAGTGAAGCCGGGACACCCAATCAGCCCCAGCATTTT
CDR3 protein: CASSEAGTPNQPQHF

D gene: .
clone size: .
J gene: TRBJ2-1
V gene: TRBV7-3
CDR3 DNA: TGTGCCAGCAGCCCCATGGACAGGGAGGGTAGTGAGCAGTTCTTC
CDR3 protein: CASSPMDREGSEQFF

D gene: TRBD1
clone size: .
J gene: TRBJ2-5
V gene: TRBV30
CDR3 DNA: TGTGCCTGGAGAAGAACAGGGGTCCAGTACTTC
CDR3 protein: CAWRRTGVQYF

D gene: TRBD2
clone size: few
J gene: TRBJ2-1
V gene: TRBV29-1
CDR3 DNA: TGCAGCGTCAGGACTAGCGGGAGTGAGCAGTTCTTC
CDR3 protein: CSVRTSGSEQFF

D gene: TRBD1
clone size: .
J gene: TRBJ1-4
V gene: TRBV7-9
CDR3 DNA: TGTGCCAGCAGCTCCCAGGACAGGGGAAATGAAAAACTGTTTTTT
CDR3 protein: CASSSQDRGNEKLFF

D gene: .
clone size: .
J gene: TRBJ2-5
V gene: TRBV5-1
CDR3 DNA: TGCGCCAGCCGCCCGGAGGCCGACGGAGAGACCCAGTACTTC
CDR3 protein: CASRPEADGETQYF

D gene: TRBD1
clone size: few
J gene: TRBJ1-2
V gene: TRBV5-4
CDR3 DNA: TGTGCCAGCAGCCCAAGGGACAGCGATTATGGCACCTTC
CDR3 protein: CASSPRDSDYGTF

D gene: .
clone size: .
J gene: TRBJ2-5
V gene: TRBV4-1
CDR3 DNA: TGCGCCAGCAGCCAGACGGGGGAGACCCAGTACTTC
CDR3 protein: CASSQTGETQYF

D gene: .
clone size: few
J gene: TRBJ2-2
V gene: TRBV30
CDR3 DNA: TGTGCTTGGGGAGGCGTACCCACCGGGGAGCTGTTTTTT
CDR3 protein: CAWGGVPTGELFF

D gene: TRBD1
clone size: few
J gene: TRBJ2-7
V gene: TRBV6-1
CDR3 DNA: TGTGCCAGCAGTGAAACAGGGGGCGCTTTCTACGAGCAGTACTTC
CDR3 protein: CASSETGGAFYEQYF

D gene: .
clone size: .
J gene: TRBJ1-1
V gene: TRBV5-6
CDR3 DNA: TGTGCCAGCAGCTTGGCCCGAGAAACTAAAGCTTTCTTT
CDR3 protein: CASSLARETKAFF

D gene: .
clone size: .
J gene: TRBJ1-2
V gene: TRBV7-9
CDR3 DNA: TGTGCCAGCAGCTTAGCTGGGCAGGGCAACTATGGCTACACCTTC
CDR3 protein: CASSLAGQGNYGYTF

D gene: .
clone size: .
J gene: TRBJ1-1
V gene: TRBV2
CDR3 DNA: TGTGCCAGCGGTATACTGACTTGGGTCGCTTTCTTT
CDR3 protein: CASGILTWVAFF

D gene: TRBD2
clone size: .
J gene: TRBJ2-7
V gene: TRBV18
CDR3 DNA: TGTGCCAGCTCACCACGGCTAGCGGGAGGATCCGACGAGCAGTACTTC
CDR3 protein: CASSPRLAGGSDEQYF

D gene: .
clone size: few
J gene: TRBJ2-4
V gene: TRBV9
CDR3 DNA: TGTGCCAGCAGCGTCTTAGGGAGTGGGAGCAAAAACATTCAGTACTTC
CDR3 protein: CASSVLGSGSKNIQYF

D gene: .
clone size: few
J gene: TRBJ2-3
V gene: TRBV5-1
CDR3 DNA: TGCGCCAGCAGCTTGGACCCACTTACAGATACGCAGTATTTT
CDR3 protein: CASSLDPLTDTQYF

D gene: TRBD1
clone size: .
J gene: TRBJ2-5
V gene: TRBV5-4
CDR3 DNA: TGTGCCAGCAGCAGAAAGGACAGGGTCTACCAAGAGACCCAGTACTTC
CDR3 protein: CASSRKDRVYQETQYF

D gene: .
clone size: few
J gene: TRBJ1-1
V gene: TRBV30
CDR3 DNA: TGTGCCTGGAACAGGCACATGAACACTGAAGCTTTCTTT
CDR3 protein: CAWNRHMNTEAFF

D gene: TRBD1
clone size: .
J gene: TRBJ2-7
V gene: TRBV28
CDR3 DNA: TGTGCCAGCAGTTTATGGCCAGGGGGCATCGAGCAGTACTTC
CDR3 protein: CASSLWPGGIEQYF

D gene: .
clone size: .
J gene: TRBJ2-1
V gene: TRBV11-1
CDR3 DNA: TGTGCCAGCAGCTTAGTTCTACTAGAGCATGAGCAGTTCTTC
CDR3 protein: CASSLVLLEHEQFF

D gene: TRBD1
clone size: .
J gene: TRBJ2-1
V gene: TRBV28
CDR3 DNA: TGTGCCAGCAGTTTACCGGACAGGGGTCGCAATGAGCAGTTCTTC
CDR3 protein: CASSLPDRGRNEQFF

D gene: .
clone size: few
J gene: TRBJ2-1
V gene: TRBV18
CDR3 DNA: TGTGCCAGCTCACCGCGGACTGCAAGCTCCTACAATGAGCAGTTCTTC
CDR3 protein: CASSPRTASSYNEQFF

D gene: TRBD1
clone size: few
J gene: TRBJ2-7
V gene: TRBV30
CDR3 DNA: TGTGCCTGGAGTGTACGACAGGGGGATTCCTACGAGCAGTACTTC
CDR3 protein: CAWSVRQGDSYEQYF

D gene: .
clone size: .
J gene: TRBJ2-3
V gene: TRBV7-2
CDR3 DNA: TGTGCCAGCAGCTTAGGGGGAGTAGGAACAGATACGCAGTATTTT
CDR3 protein: CASSLGGVGTDTQYF

D gene: TRBD1
clone size: .
J gene: TRBJ1-1
V gene: TRBV18
CDR3 DNA: TGTGCCAGCTCACCGCCGACAGGGTACACTGAAGCTTTCTTT
CDR3 protein: CASSPPTGYTEAFF

D gene: .
clone size: few
J gene: TRBJ2-5
V gene: TRBV30
CDR3 DNA: TGTGCCTGGAGTGTTTGGGCAGAGACCCAGTACTTC
CDR3 protein: CAWSVWAETQYF

D gene: .
clone size: few
J gene: TRBJ2-5
V gene: TRBV4-2
CDR3 DNA: TGTGCCAGCAGCCAAGATCTAGCTGCAGAGACCCAGTACTTC
CDR3 protein: CASSQDLAAETQYF

D gene: .
clone size: few
J gene: TRBJ1-2
V gene: TRBV9
CDR3 DNA: TGTGCCAGCAGCGCAGATCGACAGAACTATGGCTACACCTTC
CDR3 protein: CASSADRQNYGYTF

D gene: .
clone size: .
J gene: TRBJ2-4
V gene: TRBV18
CDR3 DNA: TGTGCCAGCTCACCTCTGGAGCTGAACATTCAGTACTTC
CDR3 protein: CASSPLELNIQYF

D gene: TRBD2
clone size: few
J gene: TRBJ2-7
V gene: TRBV5-4
CDR3 DNA: TGTGCCAGCAGCTTGGAGTTACGGCGGGAGGGCCAGAAGTTC
CDR3 protein: CASSLELRREGQKF

D gene: TRBD2
clone size: .
J gene: TRBJ2-1
V gene: TRBV29-1
CDR3 DNA: TGCAGCGGGACGGGTCCTAGCGGGAGTTTCACCTACAATGAGCAGTTCTTC
CDR3 protein: CSGTGPSGSFTYNEQFF